These 5 T cell receptor beta chains came from one sample sequenced in a study of shared clonotypes between healthy human individuals (dated by TCRdb to about 2020). CD8 naive samples were obtained by positive selection for CCR7 among CD45RO-negative cells, yielding a CD45RA+CCR7+ population from which TemRA cells were excluded. Receptor amplification or capture employed the immunoSEQ multiplex PCR assay. The immuneACCESS repertoire file appears here via TCRdb, limited to in-frame rearrangements. These files lack a portion of the clones; in checked studies, under half of the deficit traces to unresolved V genes, and the cause of the others is not known. The sample table records approximately 2,000,000 clones; 93% of these occur just once. The ten largest clonotypes hold over 1.5% of the sample. Sequenced sample: naive CD8+ T cells from PBMCs. In light of the paper, this sample's cell subset or site label describes: CD45RA+CCR7+. These receptors came from a man younger than 35 in good health. Some clones in this sample may be carry-over from other donors' samples.

This chain joins TRBV10-1 and TRBJ2-1; no firm D call. The CDR3 has 12 residues. V was shortened by 5 bases and J by 5 bases, with 7 bases between the two germline ends. CDR1 and CDR2 from the germline V gene are WNHNN and SYGVQD (reference sequence). The CDR3 sequence is CASSCKDNEQFF. As DNA, the CDR3 is TGCGCCAGCAGTTGCAAGGACAATGAGCAGTTCTTC.

Written as DNA, the CDR3 is TGTGCCAGCAGTCCTGCGGGGGACGCAACTAATGAAAAACTGTTTTTT. Residues: CASSPAGDATNEKLFF. The chain is built from TRBV27 and TRBJ1-4; tentative D call: TRBD1 (5 bases). There are 16 residues in the CDR3. Germline CDR1 reads MNHEY; CDR2 reads SMNVEV (reference sequence). V lost 5 bases and J 0 bases, leaving 13 bases between the germline ends.

The chain is built from TRBV20-1 and TRBJ2-1, with D unresolved. The V and J ends lost 0 bases and 7 bases respectively, with 4 bases between them. Germline CDR1 and CDR2: DFQATT and SNEGSKA (reference sequence). CDR3 length: 11 amino acids. In DNA form, the CDR3 reads TGCAGTGCTAGAGATATGAATGAGCAGTTCTTC. This gives the protein CSARDMNEQFF.

The genes are TRBV13 and TRBJ2-6; 8 nucleotides match TRBD2. Trimming at V came to 5 bases and at J to 1 base, leaving 1 base not matched to a gene. Germline lookup yields CDR1 PRHDT and CDR2 FYEKMQ (reference sequence). The CDR3 has 15 residues. The CDR3 DNA reads TGTGCCAGCAGCGCGGGGGGATCTGGGGCCAACGTCCTGACTTTC. Residues: CASSAGGSGANVLTF.

The chain combines TRBV27 with TRBJ1-2; the match to TRBD1 covers 8 bases. This CDR3 contains 16 residues. V was clipped by 2 bases and J by 6 bases; unmatched bases: 11. CDR1 MNHEY and CDR2 SMNVEV come from the germline V gene (reference sequence). For the CDR3, the DNA is TGTGCCAGCAGTTTAAGGCAGGGGGCGAGTGTCAATGGCTACACCTTC. This gives the protein CASSLRQGASVNGYTF.